A selection of T cell receptor beta chains follows, all from one sample in a study of OX40 agonist ivuxolimab in advanced cancers. Here immunoSEQ multiplex PCR was the method, and the copy in TCRdb shows in-frame clones only, minus some. Among 56,000 or so clones, around four fifths were seen once, and the ten largest hold 4% to 5.5%. The sequences come from CD4+ or CD8+ T cells sorted from blood, collected in a trial of the OX40 agonist ivuxolimab. Source of these receptors: an adult with an advanced solid tumor such as melanoma, head and neck, liver or kidney cancer. The CDR3 runs from the conserved cysteine through the conserved F or W. A D gene is named only where the DNA matches it firmly. Only some rows state a clone size, as once, few, many or a class for expanded clones.

>TRBJ2-3|few|TRBD2|TRBV6-1
CASSDVAGGRDTQYF
>TRBJ2-7|NA|NA|TRBV7-2
CASSLGSGFVYF
>TRBJ2-1|NA|TRBD2|TRBV7-8
CASSHERGPGYNEQFF
>TRBJ1-5|NA|NA|TRBV19
CASSEGRHQPQHF
>TRBJ1-1|NA|NA|TRBV28
CASSFLPGRTEAFF
>TRBJ2-7|NA|TRBD2|TRBV11-2
CASSLGLASYEQYF
>TRBJ2-1|NA|NA|TRBV9
CASSVDGVSYNEQFF
>TRBJ1-3|NA|NA|TRBV15
CATSPGGGTGNTIYF
>TRBJ2-7|NA|NA|TRBV6-6
CASSYSRDKVYEQYF
>TRBJ1-6|few|TRBD1|TRBV7-9
CASSFTGDNSPLHF
>TRBJ1-1|few|NA|TRBV18
CASSPGQDTEAFF
>TRBJ2-5|once|TRBD2|TRBV6-1
CASSAGTRRETQYF
>TRBJ2-7|NA|NA|TRBV27
CASERDNEQYF
>TRBJ2-1|NA|TRBD2|TRBV2
CASSLRLAGFEWNEQFF
>TRBJ2-1|NA|TRBD2|TRBV4-1
CASSPQQREGDEQFF
>TRBJ1-2|NA|TRBD1|TRBV9
CASSTGQAPGDYGYTF
>TRBJ2-5|NA|TRBD1|TRBV12-5
CASGTGGFQETQYF
>TRBJ2-2|NA|NA|TRBV29-1
CSVEPTSGELFF
>TRBJ2-5|NA|TRBD2|TRBV5-6
CASSHSGGGETQYF
>TRBJ2-7|NA|TRBD1|TRBV7-2
CASSGQGDLDEQYF
>TRBJ2-2|once|TRBD2|TRBV25-1
CASSERPAGAAGELFF
>TRBJ2-7|medium-sized|NA|TRBV27
CASSSNSGPSYEQYF
>TRBJ2-7|NA|NA|TRBV7-9
CASSLDLGDLSYEQYF
>TRBJ1-5|NA|NA|TRBV18
CASSPGREQPQHF
>TRBJ2-5|NA|TRBD2|TRBV15
CATSRDGGSGEETQYF
>TRBJ1-2|NA|NA|TRBV7-2
CASSGGTYGYTF
>TRBJ1-4|NA|NA|TRBV28
CASSSGDLLNEKLFF
>TRBJ1-6|NA|NA|TRBV6-6
CASSYVGRYNSPLHF
>TRBJ1-5|NA|NA|TRBV10-2
CASSRQEYQPQHF